This TCR beta chain was sequenced during a study of cytomegalovirus exposure and HLA in healthy donors. Germline-derived CDR1 and CDR2 are SNHLY and FYNNEI. Losses at the gene ends were 6 bases for V and 5 bases for J; bases not matched to a gene: 8. The CDR3 spans 14 residues. Study findings and constraints: TRBV6-2, TRBV6-3 and some other V segments were unresolvable in 87-base-pair reads. The investigators catalogued 150 to 200 TCR beta chains as cytomegalovirus-associated. The later analysis indicated that the majority of CMV-associated TCR beta chains appeared HLA-restricted.

With respect to this clone: Its antigen is as yet unknown.

The primer mix had 60 Vbeta and 13 Jbeta primers. Produced via immunoSEQ multiplex PCR; TCRdb's table is partial and in-frame only. The data hold around 190,000 clones, with around four fifths observed a single time. The gene calls are TRBV2 and TRBJ2-5; 8 bases line up with TRBD1. This TCR was sampled from a man aged 35 to 55 in good health and CMV-seropositive. The source material was PBMCs. The CDR3 protein is CASRRQGAGETQYF. The CDR3 nucleotides are TGTGCCAGCAGGAGGCAGGGGGCTGGGGAGACCCAGTACTTC. The full variable domain, completed using reference TRBV2 and TRBJ2-5, is EPEVTQTPSHQVTQMGQEVILRCVPISNHLYFYWYRQILGQKVEFLVSFYNNEISEKSEIFDDQFSVERPDGSNFTLKIRSTKLEDSAMYFCASRRQGAGETQYFGPGTRLLVL.